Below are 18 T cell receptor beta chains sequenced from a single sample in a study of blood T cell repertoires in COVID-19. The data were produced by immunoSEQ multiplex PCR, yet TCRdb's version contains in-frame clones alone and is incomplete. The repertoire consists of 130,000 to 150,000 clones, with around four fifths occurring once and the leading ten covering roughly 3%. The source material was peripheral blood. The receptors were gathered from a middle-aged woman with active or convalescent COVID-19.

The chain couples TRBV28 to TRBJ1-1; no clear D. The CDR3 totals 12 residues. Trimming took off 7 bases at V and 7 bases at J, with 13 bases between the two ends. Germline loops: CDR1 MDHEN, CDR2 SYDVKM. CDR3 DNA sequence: TGTGCCAGCACCCCGGGGAGGTATGAAGCTTTCTTT. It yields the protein CASTPGRYEAFF.

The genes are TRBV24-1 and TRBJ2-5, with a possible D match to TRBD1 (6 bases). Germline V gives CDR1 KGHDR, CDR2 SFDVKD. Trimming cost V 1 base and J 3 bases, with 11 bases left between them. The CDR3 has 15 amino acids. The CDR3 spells CATSDFSGVEETQYF. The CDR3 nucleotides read TGTGCCACCAGTGATTTCTCAGGGGTAGAAGAGACCCAGTACTTC.

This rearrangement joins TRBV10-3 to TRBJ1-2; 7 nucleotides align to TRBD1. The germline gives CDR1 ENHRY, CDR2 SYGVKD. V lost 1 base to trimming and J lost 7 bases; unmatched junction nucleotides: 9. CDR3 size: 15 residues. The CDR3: CAISELDRVVAGYTF. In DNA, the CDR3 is TGTGCCATCAGTGAGTTAGACAGGGTGGTCGCTGGCTACACCTTC.

The CDR3 DNA is TGTGCCAGCAGCGGGCAAGGTGGACAGGCGACTGGGGCCAACGTCCTGACTTTC. Translation: CASSGQGGQATGANVLTF. The chain uses TRBV5-4 and TRBJ2-6, with 7 positions matching TRBD1. V gave up 4 bases and J gave up 2 bases; unmatched junction bases: 12. CDR3 length: 18 residues. The germline CDR1 and CDR2 sequences are SGHNT and YYREEE (reference sequence).

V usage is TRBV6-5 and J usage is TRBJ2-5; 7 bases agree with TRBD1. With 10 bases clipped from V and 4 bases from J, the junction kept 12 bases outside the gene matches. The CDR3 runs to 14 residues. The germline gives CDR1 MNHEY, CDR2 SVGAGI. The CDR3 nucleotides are TGTGCCACTCAGACAGGGAGCGCAAGAGAGACCCAGTACTTC. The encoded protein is CATQTGSARETQYF.

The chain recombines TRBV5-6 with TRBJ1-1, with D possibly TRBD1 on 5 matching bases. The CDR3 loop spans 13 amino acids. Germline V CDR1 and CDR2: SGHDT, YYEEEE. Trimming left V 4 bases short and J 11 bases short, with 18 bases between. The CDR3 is CASSPGRGTWAFF. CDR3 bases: TGTGCCAGCAGCCCAGGACGTGGGACTTGGGCTTTCTTT.

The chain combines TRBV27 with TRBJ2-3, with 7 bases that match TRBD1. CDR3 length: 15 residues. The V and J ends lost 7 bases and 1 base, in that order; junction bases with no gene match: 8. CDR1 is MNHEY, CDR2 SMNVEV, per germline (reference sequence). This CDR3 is CASTFSDRGTDTQYF. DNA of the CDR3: TGTGCCAGCACCTTCTCCGACAGGGGCACAGATACGCAGTATTTT.

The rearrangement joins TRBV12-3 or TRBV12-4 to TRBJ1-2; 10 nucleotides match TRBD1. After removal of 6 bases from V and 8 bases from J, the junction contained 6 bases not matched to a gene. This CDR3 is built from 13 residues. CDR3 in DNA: TGTGCCAGCAGCAGACAGGGGGCGAAGGGCTACACCTTC. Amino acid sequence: CASSRQGAKGYTF.

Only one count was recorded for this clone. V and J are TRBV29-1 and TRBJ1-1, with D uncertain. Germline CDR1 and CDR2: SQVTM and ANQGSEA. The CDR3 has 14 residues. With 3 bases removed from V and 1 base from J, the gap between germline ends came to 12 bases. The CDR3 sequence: CSVEPGSRNTEAFF. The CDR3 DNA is TGCAGCGTTGAGCCGGGAAGTAGGAACACTGAAGCTTTCTTT.

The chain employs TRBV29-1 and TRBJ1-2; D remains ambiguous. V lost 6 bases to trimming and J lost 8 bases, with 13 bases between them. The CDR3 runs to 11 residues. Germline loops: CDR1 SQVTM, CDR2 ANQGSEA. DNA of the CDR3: TGCAGCGTCGTAGCTCCCGGCGGCTACACCTTC. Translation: CSVVAPGGYTF. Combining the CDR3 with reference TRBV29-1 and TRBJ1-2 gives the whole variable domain SAVISQKPSRDICQRGTSLTIQCQVDSQVTMMFWYRQQPGQSLTLIATANQGSEATYESGFVIDKFPISRPNLTFSTLTVSNMSPEDSSIYLCSVVAPGGYTFGSGTRLTVV.

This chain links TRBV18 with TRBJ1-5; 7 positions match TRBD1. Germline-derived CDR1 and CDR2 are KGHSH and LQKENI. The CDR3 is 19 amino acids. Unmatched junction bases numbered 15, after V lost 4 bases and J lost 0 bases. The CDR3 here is CASSLWRAGGFDSNQPQHF. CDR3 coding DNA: TGTGCCAGCTCACTCTGGAGGGCAGGGGGTTTCGATAGCAATCAGCCCCAGCATTTT.

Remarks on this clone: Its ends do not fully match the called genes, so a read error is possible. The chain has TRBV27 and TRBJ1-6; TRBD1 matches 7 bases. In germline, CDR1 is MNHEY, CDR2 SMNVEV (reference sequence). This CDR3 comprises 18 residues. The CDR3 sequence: CASSLRGDSELMNSPLHF. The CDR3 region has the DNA TGTGCCAGCAGTTTACGCGGGGACAGCGAGCTGATGAATTCGCCCCTCCACTTT.

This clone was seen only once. The CDR3 DNA sequence: TGTGCCAGCAGCTTCGGGCGGGGGCCCACAGATACGCAGTATTTT. Its protein is CASSFGRGPTDTQYF. The chain couples TRBV11-3 to TRBJ2-3, with D possibly TRBD2 on 7 matching bases. V shed 3 bases and J shed 2 bases, with 12 bases lying between them. This CDR3 spans 15 amino acids. CDR1 and CDR2 (germline): SGHNT, YENEEA.

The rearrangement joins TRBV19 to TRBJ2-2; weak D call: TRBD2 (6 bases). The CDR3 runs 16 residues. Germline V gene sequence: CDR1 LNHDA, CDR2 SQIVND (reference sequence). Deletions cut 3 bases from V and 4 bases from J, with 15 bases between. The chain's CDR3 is CASSIDVGGSTGELFF. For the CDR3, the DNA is TGTGCCAGTAGTATTGATGTCGGGGGTTCCACCGGGGAGCTGTTTTTT.

The CDR3 loop reads CASSRGQGNPYEQYF. The DNA for the CDR3 is TGTGCCAGTAGTAGGGGACAGGGGAATCCCTACGAGCAGTACTTC. V gene TRBV19 combines with J gene TRBJ2-7; 10 bases fit TRBD1. V lost 4 bases, J lost 2 bases, and 5 bases stayed unmatched. CDR3 length equals 15 residues. Germline-derived CDR1 and CDR2 are LNHDA and SQIVND (reference sequence).

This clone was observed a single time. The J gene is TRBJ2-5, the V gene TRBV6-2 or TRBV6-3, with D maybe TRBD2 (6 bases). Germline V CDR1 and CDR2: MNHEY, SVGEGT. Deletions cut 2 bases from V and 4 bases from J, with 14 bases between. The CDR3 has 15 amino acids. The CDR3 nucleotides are TGTGCCAGCAGTTACGGGGGGTCGAGGGGAGAGACCCAGTACTTC. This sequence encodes CASSYGGSRGETQYF.

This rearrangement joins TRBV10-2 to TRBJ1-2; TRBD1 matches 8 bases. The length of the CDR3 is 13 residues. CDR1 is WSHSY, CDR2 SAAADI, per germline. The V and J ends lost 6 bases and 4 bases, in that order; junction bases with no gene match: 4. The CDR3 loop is CASRLGTGYGYTF. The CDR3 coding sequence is TGCGCCAGCAGGTTAGGGACAGGCTATGGCTACACCTTC.

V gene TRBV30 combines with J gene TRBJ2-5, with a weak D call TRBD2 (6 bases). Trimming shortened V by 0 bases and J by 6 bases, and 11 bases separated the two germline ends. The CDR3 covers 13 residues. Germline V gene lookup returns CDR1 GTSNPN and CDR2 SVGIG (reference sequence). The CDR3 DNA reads TGTGCCTGGAGTGTGGGACTTGGGAAGACCCAGTACTTC. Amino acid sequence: CAWSVGLGKTQYF. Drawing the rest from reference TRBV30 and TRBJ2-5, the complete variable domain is SQTIHQWPATLVQPVGSPLSLECTVEGTSNPNLYWYRQAAGRGLQLLFYSVGIGQISSEVPQNLSASRPQDRQFILSSKKLLLSDSGFYLCAWSVGLGKTQYFGPGTRLLVL.